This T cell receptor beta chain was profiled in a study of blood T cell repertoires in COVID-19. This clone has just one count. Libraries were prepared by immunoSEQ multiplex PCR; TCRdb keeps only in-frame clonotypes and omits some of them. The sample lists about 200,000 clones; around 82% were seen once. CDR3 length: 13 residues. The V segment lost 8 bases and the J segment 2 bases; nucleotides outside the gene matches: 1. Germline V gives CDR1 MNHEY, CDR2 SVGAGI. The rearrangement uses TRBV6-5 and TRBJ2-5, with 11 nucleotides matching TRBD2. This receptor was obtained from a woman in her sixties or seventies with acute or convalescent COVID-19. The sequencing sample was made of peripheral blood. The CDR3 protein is CASRLAGQETQYF. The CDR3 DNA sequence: TGTGCCAGCCGACTAGCGGGGCAAGAGACCCAGTACTTC.